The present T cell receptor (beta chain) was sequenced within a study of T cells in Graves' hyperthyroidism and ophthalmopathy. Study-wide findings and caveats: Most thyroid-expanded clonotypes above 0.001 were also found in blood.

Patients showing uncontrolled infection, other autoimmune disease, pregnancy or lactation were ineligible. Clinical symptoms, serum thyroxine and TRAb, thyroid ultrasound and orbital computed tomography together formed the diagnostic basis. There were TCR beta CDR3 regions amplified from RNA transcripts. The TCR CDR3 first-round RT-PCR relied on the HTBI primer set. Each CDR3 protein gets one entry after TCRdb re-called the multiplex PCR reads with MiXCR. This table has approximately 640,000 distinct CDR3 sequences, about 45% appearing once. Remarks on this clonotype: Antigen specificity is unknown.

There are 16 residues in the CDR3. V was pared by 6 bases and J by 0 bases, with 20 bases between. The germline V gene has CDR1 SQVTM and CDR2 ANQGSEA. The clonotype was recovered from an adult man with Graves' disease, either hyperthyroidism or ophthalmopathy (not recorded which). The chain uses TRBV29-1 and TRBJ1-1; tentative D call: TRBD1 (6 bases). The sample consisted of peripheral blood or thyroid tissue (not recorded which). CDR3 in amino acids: CSVGCPGTNLNTEAFF. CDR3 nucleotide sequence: TGCAGCGTCGGATGTCCCGGGACAAATCTGAACACTGAAGCTTTCTTT. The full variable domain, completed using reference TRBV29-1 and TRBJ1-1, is SAVISQKPSRDICQRGTSLTIQCQVDSQVTMMFWYRQQPGQSLTLIATANQGSEATYESGFVIDKFPISRPNLTFSTLTVSNMSPEDSSIYLCSVGCPGTNLNTEAFFGQGTRLTVV.